The present T cell receptor (beta chain) was sequenced within a study of human T cells and chemical hapten exposure. As for the study in general: Patients received weekly diphenylcyclopropenone doses to the scalp throughout the approximately 24-week study. Cases of alopecia areata, totalis or universalis occurred in a predominantly female patient group.

Library construction involved attaching unique molecular identifiers to individual cDNA molecules, which allowed quantitative, reproducible TCR counting. TCRdb independently ran MiXCR on the RACE reads; one entry per CDR3 protein. The data contain tens of thousands of distinct CDR3 sequences, about an eighth of them seen just once; the ten biggest clones take up around 5.8%. Time point: patch test 3, about 24 weeks after DPC sensitization. Treatment of the sample: therapeutic diphenylcyclopropenone sensitization with weekly scalp DPC. Study-level findings and limits: Expanded TCRs were compared with controls, and the expanded TCRs formed significantly more large CDR3 similarity clusters.

Only a few counts were recorded for this clonotype. Its antigen is not identified. This sequence was found in a woman in her forties or fifties with alopecia areata. Some clones in this sample may be carry-over from other donors' samples. This specimen was whole blood, taken in connection with sensitization to the hapten diphenylcyclopropenone (DPC).

CDR3 in amino acids: CASSLEATSGSEQFF. The CDR3, as DNA: TGTGCCAGCAGCTTAGAAGCAACTAGCGGGAGTGAGCAGTTCTTC. The chain employs TRBV11-3 and TRBJ2-1; 11 bases are a match to TRBD2. The length of the CDR3 is 15 residues. Unmatched junction bases numbered 4, after V lost 0 bases and J lost 9 bases. The V gene's germline CDR1 is SGHNT and CDR2 YENEEA.